These 10 T cell receptor beta chains originate from one sample sequenced in a study of neurological immune-mediated disorders. TCRdb passed the 5' RACE reads through MiXCR, listing each CDR3 protein once. This table holds tens of thousands of distinct CDR3 sequences, roughly 3.9% found once. Input material: PBMCs. Every receptor here comes from a man between 25 and 39 years old with multiple sclerosis.

This clonotype came up many times. The chain is built from TRBV7-8 and TRBJ1-1; D may be TRBD1 (5 bases). V was clipped by 1 base and J by 10 bases, with 10 bases between them. The length of the CDR3 is 12 residues. Germline lookup yields CDR1 SGHVS and CDR2 FQNEAQ. In DNA, the CDR3 is TGTGCCAGCAGCTTAGGGGGGAAGGGAGCTTTCTTT. This encodes CASSLGGKGAFF.

This clonotype was seen many times. The chain combines TRBV5-1 with TRBJ1-2; TRBD1 aligns across 9 bases. The CDR3 consists of 14 residues. V dropped 4 bases and J dropped 6; count of bases not matched to a gene: 7. Germline V lookup: CDR1 SGHRS, CDR2 YFSETQ. Here the CDR3 DNA reads TGCGCCAGCAGCCCGGACGGGACAGGGAATGGCTACACCTTC. Amino acids: CASSPDGTGNGYTF.

This clonotype was observed many times. The chain carries TRBV5-6 and TRBJ2-1; a weak D match, TRBD2 (5 bases). Germline assignment: CDR1 SGHDT and CDR2 YYEEEE. V was cut by 7 bases and J by 0 bases, with 11 bases left in between. This CDR3 region has 14 residues. CDR3: CASSGVSSYNEQFF. CDR3 sequence (DNA): TGTGCCAGCTCCGGGGTTAGCTCCTACAATGAGCAGTTCTTC.

This clonotype was detected ten times or more. The chain joins TRBV9 to TRBJ2-7, with unresolved D. V dropped 3 bases and J dropped 7 bases, with 8 bases sitting between them. This CDR3 region has 11 residues. Per the germline V gene, CDR1 is SGDLS and CDR2 is YYNGEE. In DNA form, the CDR3 reads TGTGCCAGCAGCGGAGGAGTTGAGCAGTACTTC. It is translated as CASSGGVEQYF. Filled out from reference TRBV9 and TRBJ2-7, the complete variable domain reads DSGVTQTPKHLITATGQRVTLRCSPRSGDLSVYWYQQSLDQGLQFLIQYYNGEERAKGNILERFSAQQFPDLHSELNLSSLELGDSALYFCASSGGVEQYFGPGTRLTVT.

This clonotype was counted many times. The J gene is TRBJ2-4, the V gene TRBV5-6; maybe TRBD2 (7 bases). V dropped 4 bases and J dropped 5 bases, with 10 bases sitting between them. In germline, CDR1 is SGHDT, CDR2 YYEEEE. This CDR3 spans 13 amino acids. The CDR3 coding sequence is TGTGCCAGCAGCAGGCGGGGGCAAAACATTCAGTACTTC. Translating it yields CASSRRGQNIQYF.

This chain uses TRBV29-1 with TRBJ2-7; D might be TRBD1 (5 bases). Trimming shortened V by 4 bases and J by 5 bases, and 15 bases separated the two germline ends. This CDR3 spans 13 amino acids. From germline, CDR1 is SQVTM and CDR2 ANQGSEA. The DNA for the CDR3 is TGCAGCGTTGGGCCAGGGAAGGGCGACGAGCAGTACTTC. It encodes CSVGPGKGDEQYF.

This clonotype was picked up many times. CDR3 coding DNA: TGCAGTGCTAGAGATTGGGGAGGGGCGCGCACTGAAGCTTTCTTT. Protein sequence: CSARDWGGARTEAFF. The chain uses TRBV20-1 and TRBJ1-1; the D gene is possibly TRBD1 (5 bases). With 0 bases removed from V and 4 bases from J, the gap between germline ends came to 15 bases. CDR3 length equals 15 residues. CDR1 and CDR2 from the germline V gene are DFQATT and SNEGSKA (reference sequence).

This chain links TRBV29-1 with TRBJ2-7, with a tentative D call TRBD1 (5 bases). The germline V gene encodes CDR1 SQVTM and CDR2 ANQGSEA. The V and J ends lost 6 bases and 1 base respectively, with 19 bases between them. The CDR3 covers 15 residues. The CDR3 nucleotides are TGCAGCGTCGTACCCGGGCAGGGCCCTTCCTACGAGCAGTACTTC. Translation gives CSVVPGQGPSYEQYF.

This sequence joins TRBV2 and TRBJ1-6, with D possibly matching TRBD1 (5 bases). The germline V and J ends were trimmed by 6 bases and 10 bases, with 22 bases remaining between them. Germline CDR1 reads SNHLY; CDR2 reads FYNNEI. The CDR3 sequence is 16 residues long. The CDR3 loop is CASRNRIFARESPLHF. The CDR3 bases are TGTGCCAGCAGGAATCGGATATTTGCCAGGGAATCACCCCTCCACTTT.

This clonotype was picked up many times. V and J are TRBV12-3 or TRBV12-4 and TRBJ2-7, with 9 bases identical to TRBD1. The CDR3 runs 16 residues. The J segment lost 0 bases and the V segment lost 6 bases, leaving 9 bases of the junction unmatched. CDR3 residues: CASSQRTGVSSYEQYF. In DNA form, the CDR3 reads TGTGCCAGCAGCCAGCGGACAGGGGTTAGCTCCTACGAGCAGTACTTC.